This is a list of T cell receptor beta chains from one sample in a study of T cell repertoires in ileal Crohn's disease. Measured with immunoSEQ multiplex PCR; TCRdb has only the in-frame clones, and not every one. In the table there are over 10,000 clones, about two thirds of which are singletons. The sample taken for sequencing was ileal tissue. The receptors shown here come from an adult with Crohn's disease. Each CDR3 is given with its conserved first and last residue. The D gene is left open where the match is weak. Where a row states a size, it is once, few, many or the class of an expanded clone; other rows omit it.

.	TRBV2	TRBJ1-5	once	TGTGCCAGCAGACCTACAGAGAATCAGCCCCAGCATTTT	CASRPTENQPQHF
.	TRBV5-1	TRBJ2-1	.	TGCGCCAGCAGCTTGGCCGGGGACGTGTATAGCGGTGAGCAGTTCTTC	CASSLAGDVYSGEQFF
.	TRBV20-1	TRBJ1-2	.	TGCAGTGCTACCGAGAACTATGGCTACACCTTC	CSATENYGYTF
.	TRBV6-1	TRBJ1-2	.	TGTGCCAGCAGCCCCGGGAACTATGGCTACACCTTC	CASSPGNYGYTF
.	TRBV2	TRBJ1-2	.	TGTGCCAGCAGTGAAGCGTGGACAAACTATGGCTACACCTTC	CASSEAWTNYGYTF
.	TRBV6-1	TRBJ1-6	few	TGTGCCAGCATAAACCTCTCCTATAATTCACCCCTCCACTTT	CASINLSYNSPLHF
.	TRBV5-1	TRBJ2-7	.	TGCGCCAGCAGCCGGGGGACCTCCCAGTCCTTCTCCTACGAGCAGTACTTC	CASSRGTSQSFSYEQYF
.	TRBV18	TRBJ1-2	.	TGTGCCAGCTCCCCGGGTGGAGACTATGGCTACACCTTC	CASSPGGDYGYTF
.	TRBV9	TRBJ1-1	.	TGTGCCAGCAGCACGATTGGGGCAGGCCAGAACACTGAAGCTTTCTTT	CASSTIGAGQNTEAFF
.	TRBV7-3	TRBJ2-1	.	TGTGCCAGCAGCTTCGGGGGAAACAATGAGCAGTTCTTC	CASSFGGNNEQFF
TRBD2	TRBV12-5	TRBJ2-7	.	TGTGCTAGTGGTGATAGCGGGAGCTCCTACGAGCAGTACTTC	CASGDSGSSYEQYF
.	TRBV6-5	TRBJ1-2	.	TGTGCCAGCAGGCCCGGACGGAACTATGGCTACACCTTC	CASRPGRNYGYTF
TRBD2	TRBV10-3	TRBJ2-1	few	TGTGCCATCCGATCTCAGGCGGGGGAACAATACAATGAGCAGTTCTTC	CAIRSQAGEQYNEQFF
TRBD2	TRBV25-1	TRBJ2-5	.	TGTGCCAGCAGTGATGGGTCAGGGAGGGGTCAAGAGACCCAGTACTTC	CASSDGSGRGQETQYF
.	TRBV9	TRBJ1-2	.	TGTGCCAGCAGCGACCAGGGTTGGGGCTACACCTTC	CASSDQGWGYTF
.	TRBV7-5	TRBJ1-2	.	TGTGTCAGAAGCAGGTGGGGGGCTGATGGCTACACCTTC	CVRSRWGADGYTF
.	TRBV15	TRBJ2-7	.	TGTGCCACCAGCAGAGGGGGGAACTCTCGGGAGCAGTACTTC	CATSRGGNSREQYF
.	TRBV2	TRBJ1-1	.	TGTGCCAGCAGTGATCCCTTGCGGGTCCGGGACAATAGACCTGAAGCTTTCTTT	CASSDPLRVRDNRPEAFF
.	TRBV19	TRBJ2-7	.	TGTGCCAGTGGGAACAGGAGAACCTACGAGCAGTACTTC	CASGNRRTYEQYF
.	TRBV11-2	TRBJ2-1	.	TGTGCCAGCAGCTTAACTCCAGGCTACAATGAGCAGTTCTTC	CASSLTPGYNEQFF
.	TRBV10-2	TRBJ1-5	once	TGCGCCAGCAGTGGACCAGCGGGACAGCCCCAGCATTTT	CASSGPAGQPQHF
.	TRBV11-2	TRBJ1-1	.	TGTGCCAGCAGCCCATCGGGGGGGACTGAAGCTTTCTTT	CASSPSGGTEAFF
.	TRBV27	TRBJ1-2	.	TGTGCCAGCAGTTTGAAACACCCTAGCTATGGCTACACCTTC	CASSLKHPSYGYTF
TRBD1	TRBV5-8	TRBJ2-1	.	TGTGCCAGCAACGGACAGGGCCTTGATGAGCAGTTCTTC	CASNGQGLDEQFF
.	TRBV7-8	TRBJ2-4	.	TGTGCCAGCATGGCACGGCCACTAGCCAAAAACATTCAGTACTTC	CASMARPLAKNIQYF
.	TRBV11-2	TRBJ1-2	.	TGTGCCAGCAGTCCCGGGAGCACCTATGGCTACACCTTC	CASSPGSTYGYTF
.	TRBV10-3	TRBJ2-3	.	TGTGCCATCAGGGAGGTCCGTGGGGATACGCAGTATTTT	CAIREVRGDTQYF
.	TRBV13	TRBJ2-2	.	TGTGCCAGCAGCTCGTTCGGGACTTTCAACACCGGGGAGCTGTTTTTT	CASSSFGTFNTGELFF
.	TRBV15	TRBJ1-2	few	TGTGCCACCCGGGGGGGGCAGCCGAACTATGGCTACACCTTC	CATRGGQPNYGYTF
TRBD1	TRBV11-3	TRBJ2-2	.	TGTGCCAGCAGCTTAGGGAGGACAGGGGACACCGGGGAGCTGTTTTTT	CASSLGRTGDTGELFF
.	TRBV6-4	TRBJ1-1	.	TGTGCCAGCAGTGCGGAGGAGGGCACTGAAGCTTTCTTT	CASSAEEGTEAFF
.	TRBV30	TRBJ1-6	.	TGTGCGGCAGGGATGGGATCCTATAATTCACCCCTCCACTTT	CAAGMGSYNSPLHF
TRBD1	TRBV7-9	TRBJ2-7	.	TGTGCCAGCAGCTCGGACAGGGAATCGTACGAGCAGTACTTC	CASSSDRESYEQYF
.	TRBV11-2	TRBJ1-1	.	TGTGCCAGCAGCTTTCATAATGAAGCTTTCTTT	CASSFHNEAFF
.	TRBV7-2	TRBJ2-7	few	TGTGCCAGCAGCTTAGACAGGATCAACTACGAGCAGTACTTC	CASSLDRINYEQYF
.	TRBV5-4	TRBJ1-4	once	TGTGCCAGCAGCTTGGAGCGGGGTGAAAAACTGTTTTTT	CASSLERGEKLFF
.	TRBV5-1	TRBJ2-5	.	TGCGCCAGCAGTTCCTATGCGGGGGCCCTACAAGAGACCCAGTACTTC	CASSSYAGALQETQYF
.	TRBV2	TRBJ2-7	few	TGTGCCAGCAGTGAAGCAATGGGCGAGCAGTACTTC	CASSEAMGEQYF
TRBD1	TRBV5-5	TRBJ1-2	.	TGTGCCAGCAGCCCCGGGACAGGGGTTTATGGCTACACCTTC	CASSPGTGVYGYTF
.	TRBV6-5	TRBJ1-1	few	TGTGCCAGCAGTCTATCCGGGCGGGAGGCTTTCTTT	CASSLSGREAFF
TRBD1	TRBV19	TRBJ1-2	.	TGTGCCAGTAGTATAGCGGGGACAGGGGTGCATGGCTACACCTTC	CASSIAGTGVHGYTF
TRBD1	TRBV28	TRBJ2-5	.	TGTGCCAGCAGGGAAGAGACAGGGGCGGAGACCCAGTACTTC	CASREETGAETQYF
.	TRBV6-6	TRBJ2-2	few	TGTGCCAGCAGTCGGCCCCCGAACACCGGGGAGCTGTTTTTT	CASSRPPNTGELFF
.	TRBV11-2	TRBJ1-1	.	TGTGCCAGCAGACCCGGGTATAGGAACACTGAAGCTTTCTTT	CASRPGYRNTEAFF
.	TRBV27	TRBJ2-7	.	TGTGCCAGCAGTCAGGCGCGGGGTAGCGAGCAGTACTTC	CASSQARGSEQYF
.	TRBV29-1	TRBJ1-2	.	TGCAGCGCGGGAGAAGGTGTCGACTATGGCTACACCTTC	CSAGEGVDYGYTF
TRBD1	TRBV2	TRBJ2-2	few	TGTGCCAGCACAAAGGGACAGGGTACGGCCGGGGAGCTGTTTTTT	CASTKGQGTAGELFF
.	TRBV28	TRBJ2-7	.	TGTGCCAGCTTGTCGGGACTCGGGGACGAGCAGTACTTC	CASLSGLGDEQYF
.	TRBV11-3	TRBJ2-3	.	TGTGCCAGCAGCTTATCCGGGACAACTAGCACAGATACGCAGTATTTT	CASSLSGTTSTDTQYF
.	TRBV29-1	TRBJ2-7	.	TGCAGCGTTGGTGGTGGCTCCAGCTCCTACGAGCAGTACTTC	CSVGGGSSSYEQYF
.	TRBV10-3	TRBJ1-1	.	TGTGCCTCGGGATCTATGGGGAACACTGAAGCTTTCTTT	CASGSMGNTEAFF
TRBD2	TRBV7-9	TRBJ2-5	.	TGTGCCAGCGGGGCTAGCGGGGGGGAGACCCAGTACTTC	CASGASGGETQYF
TRBD1	TRBV27	TRBJ2-7	once	TGTGCCAGCAGTCTCGGACAGGGAATTTCCTACGAGCAGTACTTC	CASSLGQGISYEQYF